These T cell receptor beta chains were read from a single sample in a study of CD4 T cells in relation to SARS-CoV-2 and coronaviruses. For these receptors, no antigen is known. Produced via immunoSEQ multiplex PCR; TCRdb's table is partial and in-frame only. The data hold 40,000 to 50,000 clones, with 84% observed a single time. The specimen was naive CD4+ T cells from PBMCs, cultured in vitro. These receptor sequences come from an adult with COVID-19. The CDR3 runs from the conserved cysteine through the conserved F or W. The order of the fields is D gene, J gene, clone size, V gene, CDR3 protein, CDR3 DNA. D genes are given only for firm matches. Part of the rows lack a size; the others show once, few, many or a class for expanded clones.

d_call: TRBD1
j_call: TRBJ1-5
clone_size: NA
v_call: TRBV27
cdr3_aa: CASNSGGFGPQHF
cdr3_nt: TGTGCCAGCAACTCAGGGGGCTTCGGGCCCCAGCATTTT

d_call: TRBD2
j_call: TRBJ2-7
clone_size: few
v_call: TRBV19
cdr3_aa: CASSMGLDRYEQYF
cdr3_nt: TGTGCCAGTAGTATGGGACTAGATCGCTACGAGCAGTACTTC

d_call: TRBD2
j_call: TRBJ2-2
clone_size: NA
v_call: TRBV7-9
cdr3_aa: CASSPGLAGADTGELFF
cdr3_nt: TGTGCCAGCAGCCCCGGACTAGCGGGAGCCGACACCGGGGAGCTGTTTTTT

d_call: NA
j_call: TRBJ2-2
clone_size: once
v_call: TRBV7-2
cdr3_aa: CASSSGVVSGELFF
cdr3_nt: TGTGCCAGCAGCTCCGGGGTAGTTTCCGGGGAGCTGTTTTTT

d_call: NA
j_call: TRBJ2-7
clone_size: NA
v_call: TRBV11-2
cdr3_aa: CASSLSHEQYF
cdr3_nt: TGTGCCAGCAGCTTATCCCACGAGCAGTACTTC

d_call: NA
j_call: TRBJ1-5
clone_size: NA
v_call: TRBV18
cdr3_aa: CASSPLVGSNQPQHF
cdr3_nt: TGTGCCAGCTCACCACTCGTGGGTAGCAATCAGCCCCAGCATTTT

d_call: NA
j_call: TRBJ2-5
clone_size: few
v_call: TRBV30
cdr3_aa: CAWSVQYSGETQYF
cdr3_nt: TGTGCCTGGAGTGTACAGTACAGCGGGGAGACCCAGTACTTC

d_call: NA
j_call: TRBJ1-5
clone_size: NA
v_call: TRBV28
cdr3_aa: CASSYPTGSPQPQHF
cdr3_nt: TGTGCCAGCAGTTATCCCACAGGGTCGCCTCAGCCCCAGCATTTT

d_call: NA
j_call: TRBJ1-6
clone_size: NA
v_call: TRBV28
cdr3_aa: CASSLWQERSPLHF
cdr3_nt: TGTGCCAGCAGTTTATGGCAGGAAAGATCACCCCTCCACTTT

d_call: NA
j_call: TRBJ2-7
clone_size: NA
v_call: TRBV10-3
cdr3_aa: CAISERSSSYEQYF
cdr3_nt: TGTGCCATCAGTGAAAGGTCCAGCTCCTACGAGCAGTACTTC

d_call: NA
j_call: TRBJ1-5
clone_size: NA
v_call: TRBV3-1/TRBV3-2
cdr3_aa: CASSQGLVSNQPQHF
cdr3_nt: TGTGCCAGCAGCCAAGGGCTCGTAAGCAATCAGCCCCAGCATTTT

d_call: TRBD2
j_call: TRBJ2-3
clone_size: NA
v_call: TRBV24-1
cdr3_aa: CATSDWGRAEDTQYF
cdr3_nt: TGTGCCACCAGTGATTGGGGGAGGGCCGAAGATACGCAGTATTTT

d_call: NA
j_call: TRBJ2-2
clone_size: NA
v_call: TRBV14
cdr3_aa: CASRIKETYGELFF
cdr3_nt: TGTGCCAGCAGAATAAAAGAGACATACGGGGAGCTGTTTTTT

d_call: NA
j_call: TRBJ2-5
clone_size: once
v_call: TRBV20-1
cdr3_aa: CSAAGGETQYF
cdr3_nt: TGCAGCGCCGCGGGCGGGGAGACCCAGTACTTC

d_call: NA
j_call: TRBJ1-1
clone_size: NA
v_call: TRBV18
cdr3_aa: CASSPPLGSTEAFF
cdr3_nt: TGTGCCAGCTCACCACCGTTAGGGAGCACTGAAGCTTTCTTT

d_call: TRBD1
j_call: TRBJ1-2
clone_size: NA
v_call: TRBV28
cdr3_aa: CASRLTGPAVGGYTF
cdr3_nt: TGTGCCAGCAGATTGACAGGGCCCGCGGTAGGTGGCTACACCTTC

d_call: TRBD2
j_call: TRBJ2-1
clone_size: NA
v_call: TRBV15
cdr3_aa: CATSSRTSGRAYQGSYNEQFF
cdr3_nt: TGTGCCACCAGCAGTCGCACTAGCGGGAGGGCTTATCAAGGGTCCTACAATGAGCAGTTCTTC

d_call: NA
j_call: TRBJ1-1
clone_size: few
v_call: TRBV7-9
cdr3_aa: CASSLVRLGNTEAFF
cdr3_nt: TGTGCCAGCAGCTTAGTTAGGTTGGGGAACACTGAAGCTTTCTTT

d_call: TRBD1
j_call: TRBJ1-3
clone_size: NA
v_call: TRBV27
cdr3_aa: CASSGTGARGNTIYF
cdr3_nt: TGTGCCAGCAGTGGGACAGGGGCGCGAGGAAACACCATATATTTT

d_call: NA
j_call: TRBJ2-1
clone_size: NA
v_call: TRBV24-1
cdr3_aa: CATSDRLHTKYNEQFF
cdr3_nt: TGTGCCACCAGTGATCGACTCCATACGAAATACAATGAGCAGTTCTTC

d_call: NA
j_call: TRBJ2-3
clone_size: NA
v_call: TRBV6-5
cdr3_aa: CASAGASTDTQYF
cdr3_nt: TGTGCCAGCGCCGGCGCCTCCACAGATACGCAGTATTTT

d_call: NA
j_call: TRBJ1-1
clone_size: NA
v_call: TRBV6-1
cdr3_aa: CASSEQGTEAFF
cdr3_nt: TGTGCCAGCAGTGAACAGGGCACTGAAGCTTTCTTT

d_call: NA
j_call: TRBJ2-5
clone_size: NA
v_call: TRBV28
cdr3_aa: CASTPGGAQGGQETQYF
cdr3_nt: TGTGCCAGCACTCCAGGGGGGGCCCAGGGCGGGCAAGAGACCCAGTACTTC

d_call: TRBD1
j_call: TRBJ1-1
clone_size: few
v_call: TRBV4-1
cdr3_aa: CASSQNRGWTEAFF
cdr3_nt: TGCGCCAGCAGCCAGAACAGGGGGTGGACTGAAGCTTTCTTT

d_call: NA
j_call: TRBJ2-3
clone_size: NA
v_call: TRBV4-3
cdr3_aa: CASSRQSGDTQYF
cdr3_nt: TGCGCCAGCAGCCGTCAGTCGGGTGATACGCAGTATTTT

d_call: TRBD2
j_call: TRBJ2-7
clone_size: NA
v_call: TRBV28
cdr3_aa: CASSGSGGIEFYEQYF
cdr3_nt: TGTGCCAGCAGTGGATCGGGAGGCATAGAGTTCTACGAGCAGTACTTC

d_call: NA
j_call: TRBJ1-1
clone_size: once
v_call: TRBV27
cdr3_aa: CASMGNTEAFF
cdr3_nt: TGTGCCAGCATGGGGAACACTGAAGCTTTCTTT

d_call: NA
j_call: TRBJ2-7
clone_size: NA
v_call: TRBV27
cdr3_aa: CASSTSAGSHEQYF
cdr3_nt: TGTGCCAGCTCAACTTCGGCGGGGTCCCACGAGCAGTACTTC

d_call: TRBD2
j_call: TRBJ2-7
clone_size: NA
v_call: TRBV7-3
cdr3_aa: CASSLIAGVGEQYF
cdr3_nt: TGTGCCAGCAGCTTAATAGCGGGAGTGGGCGAGCAGTACTTC

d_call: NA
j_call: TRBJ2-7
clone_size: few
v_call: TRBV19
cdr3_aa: CASTDRTGYEQYF
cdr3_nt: TGTGCCAGTACCGACAGGACCGGCTACGAGCAGTACTTC

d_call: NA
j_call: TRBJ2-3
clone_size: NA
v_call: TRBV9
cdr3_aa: CASSVGIIQDTQYF
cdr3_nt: TGTGCCAGCAGCGTTGGGATAATCCAAGATACGCAGTATTTT